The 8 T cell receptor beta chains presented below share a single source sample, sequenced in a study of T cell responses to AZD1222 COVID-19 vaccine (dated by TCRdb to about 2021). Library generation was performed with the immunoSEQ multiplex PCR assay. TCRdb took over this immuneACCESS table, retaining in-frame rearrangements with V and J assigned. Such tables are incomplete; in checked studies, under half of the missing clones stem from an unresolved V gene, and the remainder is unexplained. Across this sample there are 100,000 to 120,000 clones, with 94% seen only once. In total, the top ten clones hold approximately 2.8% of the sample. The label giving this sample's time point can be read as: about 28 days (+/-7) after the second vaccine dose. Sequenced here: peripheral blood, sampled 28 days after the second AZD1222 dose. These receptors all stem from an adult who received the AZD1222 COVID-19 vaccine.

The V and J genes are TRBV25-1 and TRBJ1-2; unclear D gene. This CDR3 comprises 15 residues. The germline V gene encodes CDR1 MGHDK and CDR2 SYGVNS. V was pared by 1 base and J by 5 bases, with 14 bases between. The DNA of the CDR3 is TGTGCCAGCAGTGAATTGTATCGAGACCAATATGGCTACACCTTC. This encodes CASSELYRDQYGYTF.

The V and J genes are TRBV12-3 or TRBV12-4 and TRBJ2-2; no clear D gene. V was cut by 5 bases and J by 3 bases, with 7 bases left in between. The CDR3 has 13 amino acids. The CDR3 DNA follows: TGTGCCAGCAGTCACAGTGACACCGGGGAGCTGTTTTTT. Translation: CASSHSDTGELFF.

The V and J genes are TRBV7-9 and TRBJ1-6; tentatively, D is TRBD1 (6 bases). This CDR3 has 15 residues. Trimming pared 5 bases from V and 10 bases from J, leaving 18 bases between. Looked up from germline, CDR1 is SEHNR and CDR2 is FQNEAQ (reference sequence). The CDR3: CASSLRGGSGSPLHF. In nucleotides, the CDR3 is TGTGCCAGCAGCCTGAGGGGGGGCTCGGGATCACCCCTCCACTTT. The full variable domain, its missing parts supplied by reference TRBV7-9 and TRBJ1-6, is DTGVSQNPRHKITKRGQNVTFRCDPISEHNRLYWYRQTLGQGPEFLTYFQNEAQLEKSRLLSDRFSAERPKGSFSTLEIQRTEQGDSAMYLCASSLRGGSGSPLHFGNGTRLTVT.

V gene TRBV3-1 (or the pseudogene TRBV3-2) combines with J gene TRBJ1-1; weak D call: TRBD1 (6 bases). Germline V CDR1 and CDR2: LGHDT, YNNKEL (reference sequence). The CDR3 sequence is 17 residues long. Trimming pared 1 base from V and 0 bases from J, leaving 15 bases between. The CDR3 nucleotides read TGTGCCAGCAGCCAAGCCCGGACAGCCTTTATGAACACTGAAGCTTTCTTT. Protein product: CASSQARTAFMNTEAFF.

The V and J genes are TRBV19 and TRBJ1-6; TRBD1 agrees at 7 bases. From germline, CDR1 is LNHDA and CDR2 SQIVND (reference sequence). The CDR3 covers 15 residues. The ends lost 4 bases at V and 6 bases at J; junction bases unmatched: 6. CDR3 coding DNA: TGTGCCAGTAGTACCTCAGGGGGAATTAATTCACCCCTCCACTTT. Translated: CASSTSGGINSPLHF.

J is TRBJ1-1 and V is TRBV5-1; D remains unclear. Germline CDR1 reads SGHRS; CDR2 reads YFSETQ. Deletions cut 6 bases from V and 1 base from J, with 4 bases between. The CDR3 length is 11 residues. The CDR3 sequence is CASTENTEAFF. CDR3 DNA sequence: TGCGCCAGCACAGAGAACACTGAAGCTTTCTTT.

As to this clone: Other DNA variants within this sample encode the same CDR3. The CDR3 loop is CASSRGSYNSPLHF. In nucleotides, the CDR3 is TGTGCCAGCAGCCGCGGCTCCTATAATTCACCCCTCCACTTT. This rearrangement joins TRBV14 to TRBJ1-6, with D uncertain. CDR3 length equals 14 residues. Trimming cost V 4 bases and J 0 bases, with 4 bases left between them. Germline CDR1 reads SGHDN; CDR2 reads FVKESK.

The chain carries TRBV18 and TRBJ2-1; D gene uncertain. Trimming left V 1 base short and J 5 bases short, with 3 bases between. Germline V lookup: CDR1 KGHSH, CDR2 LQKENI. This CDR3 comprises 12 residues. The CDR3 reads CASSPLDNEQFF. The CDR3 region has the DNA TGTGCCAGCTCACCACTCGACAATGAGCAGTTCTTC.